Each of the 26 T cell receptor beta chains below was sequenced from the same sample in a study of PD-L1 blockade in urothelial cancer. Assay used: immunoSEQ multiplex PCR; TCRdb lists only in-frame clones, some missing. The sample lists some 120,000 clones; less than 95% were seen once. As to time point: peripheral blood 6 weeks after treatment start. Here the sequenced sample was PBMCs, taken around atezolizumab (anti-PD-L1) treatment. The receptor set was obtained from a man aged 55 to 70 with urothelial cancer.

The genes are TRBV4-2 and TRBJ2-1, with TRBD1 as a possible D gene (5 bases). Germline-derived CDR1 and CDR2 are LGHNA and YNFKEQ. Trimming removed 0 bases from V and 2 bases from J, with 17 bases in between. This CDR3 is 18 amino acids long. The CDR3 loop is CASSQDGAMGWAYNEQFF. CDR3 nucleotides: TGTGCCAGCAGCCAAGATGGGGCCATGGGTTGGGCCTACAATGAGCAGTTCTTC.

V gene TRBV7-2 combines with J gene TRBJ2-7; the D is unclear. The CDR3 runs 14 residues. V was trimmed by 7 bases and J by 5 bases, leaving 18 bases between them. Germline V gene sequence: CDR1 SGHTA, CDR2 FQGNSA. The CDR3 here is CASTGAYARNEQYF. The CDR3 DNA is TGTGCCAGCACAGGTGCCTACGCAAGGAACGAGCAGTACTTC.

The rearrangement links TRBV7-2 to TRBJ2-1; D gene ambiguous. In germline, CDR1 is SGHTA, CDR2 FQGNSA. The CDR3 consists of 14 residues. The V and J ends lost 5 bases and 2 bases respectively, with 10 bases between them. The CDR3 DNA is TGTGCCAGCAGCCCCCGAGAAGCCTACAATGAGCAGTTCTTC. Translating it yields CASSPREAYNEQFF.

The gene calls are TRBV18 and TRBJ1-1; 7 nucleotides line up with TRBD1. Germline-derived CDR1 and CDR2 are KGHSH and LQKENI. Trimming at V came to 3 bases and at J to 5 bases, leaving 6 bases not matched to a gene. The CDR3 has 14 amino acids. The CDR3, as DNA: TGTGCCAGCTCACCCCTACAGGGGTTGACTGAAGCTTTCTTT. This translates into CASSPLQGLTEAFF.

The rearrangement links TRBV7-2 to TRBJ2-7; D not resolved. V lost 5 bases and J lost 4, with 21 bases in between. CDR3 length equals 16 residues. Germline V lookup: CDR1 SGHTA, CDR2 FQGNSA. This CDR3 reads CASSLIAGSRQYEQYF. The CDR3 DNA sequence: TGTGCCAGCAGCCTAATAGCCGGGTCACGCCAGTACGAGCAGTACTTC.

This rearrangement joins TRBV7-3 to TRBJ2-3; D gene ambiguous. Germline-derived CDR1 and CDR2 are SGHTA and FQGTGA. The ends were cut back, 1 base at V and 0 bases at J, with 8 bases in the middle. This CDR3 is built from 15 residues. The DNA of the CDR3 is TGTGCCAGCAGCTTAATGTCCATTAGCACAGATACGCAGTATTTT. The encoded protein is CASSLMSISTDTQYF.

This clone appeared once. This sequence joins TRBV28 and TRBJ1-5; 7 nucleotides match TRBD1. CDR3 size: 15 residues. Trimming cost V 6 bases and J 4 bases; bases outside gene matches: 9. Germline-derived CDR1 and CDR2 are MDHEN and SYDVKM. This CDR3 reads CASRSRGAPNQPQHF. Here the CDR3 DNA reads TGTGCCAGCAGGTCCAGGGGGGCACCGAATCAGCCCCAGCATTTT.

Comments on this clone: Other nucleotide sequences in the sample specify the same CDR3. The chain has TRBV27 and TRBJ1-5, with a possible D match to TRBD1 (5 bases). Looked up from germline, CDR1 is MNHEY and CDR2 is SMNVEV (reference sequence). The CDR3 length is 15 residues. Trimming removed 0 bases at V and 4 bases at J, with 10 bases between. The CDR3 DNA reads TGTGCCAGCAGTTTATCGCTGCAGGGAAATCAGCCCCAGCATTTT. Its protein product is CASSLSLQGNQPQHF.

In its sample, this clone was seen once. The chain is built from TRBV5-4 and TRBJ1-1; D is perhaps TRBD1 (6 bases). The CDR3 has 13 residues. Trimming cost V 2 bases and J 7 bases, with 12 bases left between them. Germline assignment: CDR1 SGHNT and CDR2 YYREEE (reference sequence). This CDR3 is CASSFPDSNEAFF. CDR3 coding DNA: TGTGCCAGCAGCTTCCCGGACAGCAATGAAGCTTTCTTT.

About this clone itself: At one of its ends the junction is not consistent with the germline gene, which may arise from a read error. The rearrangement links TRBV11-2 to TRBJ2-1; possible D gene TRBD1, 6 bases. CDR3 length equals 13 residues. From germline, CDR1 is SGHAT and CDR2 FQNNGV. The chain's CDR3 is CASTLTGTDEQFF. In DNA, the CDR3 is TGTGCCAGCACCTTAACAGGGACGGATGAGCAGTTCTTC.

This chain joins TRBV9 and TRBJ2-5; 9 bases map to TRBD2. Germline V lookup: CDR1 SGDLS, CDR2 YYNGEE. The CDR3 sequence is 16 residues long. Trimming took 4 bases from V and 5 from J; bases not matched to a gene: 12. For the CDR3, the DNA is TGTGCCAGCAGCCCCGGGGCTAGCGGGGATGGGGAGACCCAGTACTTC. Protein: CASSPGASGDGETQYF.

This sequence joins TRBV5-1 and TRBJ2-7; D may be TRBD2 (7 bases). The CDR3 runs 15 residues. Trimming shortened V by 6 bases and J by 0 bases, and 16 bases separated the two germline ends. CDR1 and CDR2 from the germline V gene are SGHRS and YFSETQ. The CDR3 loop is CASNRGAASSYEQYF. The CDR3 DNA reads TGCGCCAGCAACCGGGGGGCGGCGAGCTCCTACGAGCAGTACTTC.

V usage is TRBV27 and J usage is TRBJ2-2; the D gene is possibly TRBD1 (6 bases). CDR1 and CDR2 from the germline V gene are MNHEY and SMNVEV (reference sequence). The CDR3 spans 16 residues. V was clipped by 1 base and J by 2 bases, with 11 bases between them. This CDR3 reads CASSLWSQGNTGELFF. The DNA of the CDR3 is TGTGCCAGCAGTTTATGGTCACAGGGCAACACCGGGGAGCTGTTTTTT.

The chain joins TRBV28 to TRBJ1-1; D is uncertain. From germline, CDR1 is MDHEN and CDR2 SYDVKM. V lost 4 bases and J 1 base, leaving 10 bases between the germline ends. This CDR3 comprises 14 residues. The CDR3 region has the DNA TGTGCCAGCAGTTCCCCCCCGTCGAACACTGAAGCTTTCTTT. Protein product: CASSSPPSNTEAFF. The full variable domain, completed using reference TRBV28 and TRBJ1-1, is DVKVTQSSRYLVKRTGEKVFLECVQDMDHENMFWYRQDPGLGLRLIYFSYDVKMKEKGDIPEGYSVSREKKERFSLILESASTNQTSMYLCASSSPPSNTEAFFGQGTRLTVV.

The chain has TRBV25-1 and TRBJ2-1, with 8 bases matching TRBD1. V was pared by 3 bases and J by 7 bases, with 8 bases of the junction left unmatched. Germline V gene lookup returns CDR1 MGHDK and CDR2 SYGVNS. The CDR3 sequence is 15 residues long. The CDR3 DNA reads TGTGCCAGCAGTGACTGGGGACAGGTAGTAAATGAGCAGTTCTTC. It codes for CASSDWGQVVNEQFF.

The chain carries TRBV29-1 and TRBJ2-3; D perhaps matches TRBD2 (6 bases). Trimming cost V 3 bases and J 4 bases, with 8 bases left between them. Germline V gives CDR1 SQVTM, CDR2 ANQGSEA. This CDR3 region has 12 residues. This CDR3 reads CSVDGGADTQYF. CDR3 in DNA: TGCAGCGTTGACGGAGGGGCAGATACGCAGTATTTT.

The genes are TRBV19 and TRBJ1-5; 10 bases match TRBD1. The germline V gene encodes CDR1 LNHDA and CDR2 SQIVND (reference sequence). The CDR3 has 14 residues. V was clipped by 5 bases and J by 10 bases; unmatched bases: 8. CDR3 loop: CASSGTGEARPQHF. CDR3 nucleotides: TGTGCCAGTAGTGGGACAGGGGAGGCTCGACCCCAGCATTTT.

This clone was seen only once. V usage is TRBV7-9 and J usage is TRBJ1-1; D remains ambiguous. V shed 5 bases and J shed 0 bases, with 4 bases lying between them. The CDR3 has 12 amino acids. Looked up from germline, CDR1 is SEHNR and CDR2 is FQNEAQ (reference sequence). CDR3: CASSQLNTEAFF. The CDR3 DNA reads as TGTGCCAGCAGCCAATTGAACACTGAAGCTTTCTTT.

This chain uses TRBV9 with TRBJ2-7; a weak D match, TRBD1 (5 bases). The germline V and J ends were trimmed by 3 bases and 5 bases, with 15 bases remaining between them. CDR3 length equals 14 residues. Germline V gene data show CDR1 as SGDLS and CDR2 as YYNGEE. The CDR3 nucleotides are TGTGCCAGCAGCGGGGGCGGCAGTGGCAACGAGCAGTACTTC. It is translated as CASSGGGSGNEQYF.

In its sample, this clone was seen a few times. The chain carries TRBV29-1 and TRBJ2-3; no clear D. CDR1 is SQVTM, CDR2 ANQGSEA, per germline. Trimming took 4 bases from V and 0 from J, leaving 14 bases between them. The CDR3 has 15 amino acids. The CDR3 nucleotides are TGCAGCGTTGTTAGGTATCAGAGGAGCACAGATACGCAGTATTTT. Encoded protein: CSVVRYQRSTDTQYF.

The CDR3: CASSQVRVPPAFF. CDR3 DNA sequence: TGCGCCAGCAGCCAAGTCAGGGTTCCCCCAGCTTTCTTT. J is TRBJ1-1 and V is TRBV4-1; a possible D gene is TRBD1 (5 bases). Germline CDR1 MGHRA, CDR2 YSYEKL. This CDR3 comprises 13 residues. Trimming took 1 base from V and 10 from J, leaving 13 bases between them.

The chain recombines TRBV29-1 with TRBJ2-3; 8 nucleotides align to TRBD2. Germline V gene sequence: CDR1 SQVTM, CDR2 ANQGSEA. This CDR3 has 17 residues. J lost 4 bases, V lost 8 bases, and 20 bases had no gene match. DNA for the CDR3: TGCAGCATCCTGGGGGGGGGCACAGCGGGGGTCCCAGATACGCAGTATTTT. As protein: CSILGGGTAGVPDTQYF.

The chain links TRBV9 to TRBJ2-5; 7 nucleotides line up with TRBD1. Looked up from germline, CDR1 is SGDLS and CDR2 is YYNGEE. The CDR3 runs to 15 residues. Trimming cost V 1 base and J 3 bases; bases outside gene matches: 6. CDR3 protein: CASSVTSGQEETQYF. In DNA, the CDR3 is TGTGCCAGCAGCGTAACATCCGGACAGGAAGAGACCCAGTACTTC.

The J gene is TRBJ2-2, the V gene TRBV6-1; a weak D match, TRBD2 (6 bases). Germline CDR1 reads MNHNS; CDR2 reads SASEGT. Deletions cut 2 bases from V and 8 bases from J, with 18 bases between. CDR3 length equals 16 residues. As DNA, the CDR3 is TGTGCCAGCAGTGAATCCAGGAGGGCGCGAAGGGGGGAGCTGTTTTTT. Translating it yields CASSESRRARRGELFF.

The V gene is TRBV7-2, the J gene TRBJ2-7; TRBD1 matches 7 bases. Per the germline V gene, CDR1 is SGHTA and CDR2 is FQGNSA. J was trimmed by 2 bases and V by 4 bases; bases with no gene match: 8. The length of the CDR3 is 15 residues. CDR3 region: CASSWTRDSTYEQYF. The CDR3 nucleotides are TGTGCCAGCAGCTGGACCCGGGACAGCACCTACGAGCAGTACTTC.

This rearrangement joins TRBV9 to TRBJ1-4, with unresolved D. From germline, CDR1 is SGDLS and CDR2 YYNGEE. V was shortened by 4 bases and J by 6 bases, with 16 bases between the two germline ends. The CDR3 has 15 amino acids. DNA of the CDR3: TGTGCCAGCAGCAAAGAGGAGGGCTCGTATGAAAAACTGTTTTTT. It codes for CASSKEEGSYEKLFF.